One sample yielded the 12 T cell receptor beta chains listed below, sequenced in a study of cytomegalovirus exposure and HLA in healthy donors. The PCR was carried out with 60 Vbeta primers and 13 Jbeta primers. TCRdb keeps only in-frame clones here, not all; method: immunoSEQ multiplex PCR. Of fewer than 200,000 clones in the sample, over 80% were seen once. The sample comprised PBMCs. The receptors shown here come from a girl aged 5-17 years in good health and CMV-seropositive.

This clone was seen a handful of times. The V gene is TRBV7-3, the J gene TRBJ1-2, with D uncertain. The length of the CDR3 is 18 residues. Trimming pared 2 bases from V and 4 bases from J, leaving 23 bases between. The V gene's germline CDR1 is SGHTA and CDR2 FQGTGA. In DNA, the CDR3 is TGTGCCAGCAGCTTATGGGCGTTCGCTAACGATGAAACCTATGGCTACACCTTC. It translates to CASSLWAFANDETYGYTF.

Concerning this clone: The identical CDR3 is also encoded by other nucleotide sequences in the sample. The V call is TRBV2, the J call TRBJ2-7; perhaps TRBD2 as D (6 bases). Trimming took 6 bases from V and 1 from J, leaving 7 bases between them. The CDR3 length is 12 residues. The germline V gene has CDR1 SNHLY and CDR2 FYNNEI. The CDR3 reads CASRGLSYEQYF. The DNA of the CDR3 is TGTGCCAGCAGGGGACTTTCCTACGAGCAGTACTTC.

In its sample, this clone was seen once. This rearrangement joins TRBV19 to TRBJ2-5; D is unclear. CDR3 length equals 11 residues. Trimming took off 8 bases at V and 2 bases at J, with 6 bases between the two ends. Germline V CDR1 and CDR2: LNHDA, SQIVND (reference sequence). The CDR3 protein is CASAVQETQYF. CDR3 DNA: TGTGCCAGTGCGGTACAAGAGACCCAGTACTTC.

The V call is TRBV7-2, the J call TRBJ1-3; D unclear. CDR1 is SGHTA, CDR2 FQGNSA, per germline. The CDR3 has 15 amino acids. V lost 5 bases to trimming and J lost 0 bases, with 11 bases between them. The CDR3 DNA reads TGTGCCAGCAGCATCGACAAAAGCTCTGGAAACACCATATATTTT. The encoded protein is CASSIDKSSGNTIYF. Based on the CDR3 plus reference TRBV7-2 and TRBJ1-3, the full variable domain is GAGVSQSPSNKVTEKGKDVELRCDPISGHTALYWYRQSLGQGLEFLIYFQGNSAPDKSGLPSDRFSAERTGGSVSTLTIQRTQQEDSAVYLCASSIDKSSGNTIYFGEGSWLTVV.

This clone is a singleton in its sample. This sequence joins TRBV10-3 and TRBJ2-7; 9 bases are a match to TRBD1. Per germline, CDR1 ENHRY and CDR2 SYGVKD. CDR3 length: 15 residues. The J segment lost 3 bases and the V segment lost 6 bases, leaving 9 bases of the junction unmatched. The CDR3 loop reads CAISPRQGGNYEQYF. CDR3 nucleotide sequence: TGTGCCATCAGCCCTAGACAGGGGGGCAACTACGAGCAGTACTTC.

The chain recombines TRBV29-1 with TRBJ1-2, with 9 bases matching TRBD1. V gave up 3 bases and J gave up 5 bases; unmatched junction bases: 13. The CDR3 is 16 amino acids. Germline V gene data show CDR1 as SQVTM and CDR2 as ANQGSEA. CDR3 sequence: CSVEAREQGALYGYTF. CDR3 DNA: TGCAGCGTTGAGGCGAGAGAACAGGGGGCTCTTTATGGCTACACCTTC.

This clone was picked up one time. This chain uses TRBV15 with TRBJ1-2; tentative D call: TRBD1 (5 bases). The CDR3 is made up of 14 amino acids. Trimming took 2 bases from V and 5 from J, leaving 12 bases between them. Germline CDR1 is LNHNV and CDR2 is YYDKDF (reference sequence). CDR3 nucleotide sequence: TGTGCCACCAGCAGATGGGGGGGATTGTATGGCTACACCTTC. Residues: CATSRWGGLYGYTF.

The chain employs TRBV28 and TRBJ1-5; 7 bases align to TRBD1. This CDR3 comprises 16 residues. Germline-derived CDR1 and CDR2 are MDHEN and SYDVKM. J was trimmed by 1 base and V by 3 bases; bases with no gene match: 6. The chain's CDR3 is CASSFGARGSNQPQHF. The CDR3 DNA reads TGTGCCAGCAGTTTCGGGGCCAGGGGGAGCAATCAGCCCCAGCATTTT.

The J gene is TRBJ2-1, the V gene TRBV11-3; 9 nucleotides line up with TRBD2. Germline V gives CDR1 SGHNT, CDR2 YENEEA. The trim removed 5 bases at V and 3 bases at J, leaving 8 bases unmatched. This CDR3 comprises 16 residues. CDR3 sequence reads: CASSPSSGELYNEQFF. CDR3 coding DNA: TGTGCCAGCAGCCCCTCTAGCGGGGAACTCTACAATGAGCAGTTCTTC.

To note about this clone: The junction departs from the called germline gene at one end, perhaps through a read error. V is TRBV7-9 and J is TRBJ2-2; 11 nucleotides align to TRBD2. This CDR3 contains 16 residues. Germline V gene data show CDR1 as SEHNR and CDR2 as FQNEAQ (reference sequence). The CDR3 is CSSSFGPGLAAGELFF. The CDR3 DNA follows: TGTTCCAGCAGTTTCGGGCCGGGACTAGCGGCCGGGGAGCTGTTTTTT.

In its sample, this clone was seen a few times. The chain joins TRBV14 to TRBJ2-5, with a weak D call TRBD1 (5 bases). The CDR3 is 15 amino acids. Trimming removed 0 bases from V and 0 bases from J, with 8 bases in between. Germline V gene lookup returns CDR1 SGHDN and CDR2 FVKESK. CDR3 in DNA: TGTGCCAGCAGCCAAGACGGACACTACCAAGAGACCCAGTACTTC. It yields the protein CASSQDGHYQETQYF.

V and J are TRBV27 and TRBJ2-2, with TRBD1 as a possible D gene (6 bases). Germline V lookup: CDR1 MNHEY, CDR2 SMNVEV (reference sequence). V lost 4 bases, J lost 6 bases, and 9 bases lay in between. CDR3 size: 13 residues. CDR3 nucleotide sequence: TGTGCCAGCAGTTCGACAGGAGCCGGGGAGCTGTTTTTT. Encoded protein: CASSSTGAGELFF.